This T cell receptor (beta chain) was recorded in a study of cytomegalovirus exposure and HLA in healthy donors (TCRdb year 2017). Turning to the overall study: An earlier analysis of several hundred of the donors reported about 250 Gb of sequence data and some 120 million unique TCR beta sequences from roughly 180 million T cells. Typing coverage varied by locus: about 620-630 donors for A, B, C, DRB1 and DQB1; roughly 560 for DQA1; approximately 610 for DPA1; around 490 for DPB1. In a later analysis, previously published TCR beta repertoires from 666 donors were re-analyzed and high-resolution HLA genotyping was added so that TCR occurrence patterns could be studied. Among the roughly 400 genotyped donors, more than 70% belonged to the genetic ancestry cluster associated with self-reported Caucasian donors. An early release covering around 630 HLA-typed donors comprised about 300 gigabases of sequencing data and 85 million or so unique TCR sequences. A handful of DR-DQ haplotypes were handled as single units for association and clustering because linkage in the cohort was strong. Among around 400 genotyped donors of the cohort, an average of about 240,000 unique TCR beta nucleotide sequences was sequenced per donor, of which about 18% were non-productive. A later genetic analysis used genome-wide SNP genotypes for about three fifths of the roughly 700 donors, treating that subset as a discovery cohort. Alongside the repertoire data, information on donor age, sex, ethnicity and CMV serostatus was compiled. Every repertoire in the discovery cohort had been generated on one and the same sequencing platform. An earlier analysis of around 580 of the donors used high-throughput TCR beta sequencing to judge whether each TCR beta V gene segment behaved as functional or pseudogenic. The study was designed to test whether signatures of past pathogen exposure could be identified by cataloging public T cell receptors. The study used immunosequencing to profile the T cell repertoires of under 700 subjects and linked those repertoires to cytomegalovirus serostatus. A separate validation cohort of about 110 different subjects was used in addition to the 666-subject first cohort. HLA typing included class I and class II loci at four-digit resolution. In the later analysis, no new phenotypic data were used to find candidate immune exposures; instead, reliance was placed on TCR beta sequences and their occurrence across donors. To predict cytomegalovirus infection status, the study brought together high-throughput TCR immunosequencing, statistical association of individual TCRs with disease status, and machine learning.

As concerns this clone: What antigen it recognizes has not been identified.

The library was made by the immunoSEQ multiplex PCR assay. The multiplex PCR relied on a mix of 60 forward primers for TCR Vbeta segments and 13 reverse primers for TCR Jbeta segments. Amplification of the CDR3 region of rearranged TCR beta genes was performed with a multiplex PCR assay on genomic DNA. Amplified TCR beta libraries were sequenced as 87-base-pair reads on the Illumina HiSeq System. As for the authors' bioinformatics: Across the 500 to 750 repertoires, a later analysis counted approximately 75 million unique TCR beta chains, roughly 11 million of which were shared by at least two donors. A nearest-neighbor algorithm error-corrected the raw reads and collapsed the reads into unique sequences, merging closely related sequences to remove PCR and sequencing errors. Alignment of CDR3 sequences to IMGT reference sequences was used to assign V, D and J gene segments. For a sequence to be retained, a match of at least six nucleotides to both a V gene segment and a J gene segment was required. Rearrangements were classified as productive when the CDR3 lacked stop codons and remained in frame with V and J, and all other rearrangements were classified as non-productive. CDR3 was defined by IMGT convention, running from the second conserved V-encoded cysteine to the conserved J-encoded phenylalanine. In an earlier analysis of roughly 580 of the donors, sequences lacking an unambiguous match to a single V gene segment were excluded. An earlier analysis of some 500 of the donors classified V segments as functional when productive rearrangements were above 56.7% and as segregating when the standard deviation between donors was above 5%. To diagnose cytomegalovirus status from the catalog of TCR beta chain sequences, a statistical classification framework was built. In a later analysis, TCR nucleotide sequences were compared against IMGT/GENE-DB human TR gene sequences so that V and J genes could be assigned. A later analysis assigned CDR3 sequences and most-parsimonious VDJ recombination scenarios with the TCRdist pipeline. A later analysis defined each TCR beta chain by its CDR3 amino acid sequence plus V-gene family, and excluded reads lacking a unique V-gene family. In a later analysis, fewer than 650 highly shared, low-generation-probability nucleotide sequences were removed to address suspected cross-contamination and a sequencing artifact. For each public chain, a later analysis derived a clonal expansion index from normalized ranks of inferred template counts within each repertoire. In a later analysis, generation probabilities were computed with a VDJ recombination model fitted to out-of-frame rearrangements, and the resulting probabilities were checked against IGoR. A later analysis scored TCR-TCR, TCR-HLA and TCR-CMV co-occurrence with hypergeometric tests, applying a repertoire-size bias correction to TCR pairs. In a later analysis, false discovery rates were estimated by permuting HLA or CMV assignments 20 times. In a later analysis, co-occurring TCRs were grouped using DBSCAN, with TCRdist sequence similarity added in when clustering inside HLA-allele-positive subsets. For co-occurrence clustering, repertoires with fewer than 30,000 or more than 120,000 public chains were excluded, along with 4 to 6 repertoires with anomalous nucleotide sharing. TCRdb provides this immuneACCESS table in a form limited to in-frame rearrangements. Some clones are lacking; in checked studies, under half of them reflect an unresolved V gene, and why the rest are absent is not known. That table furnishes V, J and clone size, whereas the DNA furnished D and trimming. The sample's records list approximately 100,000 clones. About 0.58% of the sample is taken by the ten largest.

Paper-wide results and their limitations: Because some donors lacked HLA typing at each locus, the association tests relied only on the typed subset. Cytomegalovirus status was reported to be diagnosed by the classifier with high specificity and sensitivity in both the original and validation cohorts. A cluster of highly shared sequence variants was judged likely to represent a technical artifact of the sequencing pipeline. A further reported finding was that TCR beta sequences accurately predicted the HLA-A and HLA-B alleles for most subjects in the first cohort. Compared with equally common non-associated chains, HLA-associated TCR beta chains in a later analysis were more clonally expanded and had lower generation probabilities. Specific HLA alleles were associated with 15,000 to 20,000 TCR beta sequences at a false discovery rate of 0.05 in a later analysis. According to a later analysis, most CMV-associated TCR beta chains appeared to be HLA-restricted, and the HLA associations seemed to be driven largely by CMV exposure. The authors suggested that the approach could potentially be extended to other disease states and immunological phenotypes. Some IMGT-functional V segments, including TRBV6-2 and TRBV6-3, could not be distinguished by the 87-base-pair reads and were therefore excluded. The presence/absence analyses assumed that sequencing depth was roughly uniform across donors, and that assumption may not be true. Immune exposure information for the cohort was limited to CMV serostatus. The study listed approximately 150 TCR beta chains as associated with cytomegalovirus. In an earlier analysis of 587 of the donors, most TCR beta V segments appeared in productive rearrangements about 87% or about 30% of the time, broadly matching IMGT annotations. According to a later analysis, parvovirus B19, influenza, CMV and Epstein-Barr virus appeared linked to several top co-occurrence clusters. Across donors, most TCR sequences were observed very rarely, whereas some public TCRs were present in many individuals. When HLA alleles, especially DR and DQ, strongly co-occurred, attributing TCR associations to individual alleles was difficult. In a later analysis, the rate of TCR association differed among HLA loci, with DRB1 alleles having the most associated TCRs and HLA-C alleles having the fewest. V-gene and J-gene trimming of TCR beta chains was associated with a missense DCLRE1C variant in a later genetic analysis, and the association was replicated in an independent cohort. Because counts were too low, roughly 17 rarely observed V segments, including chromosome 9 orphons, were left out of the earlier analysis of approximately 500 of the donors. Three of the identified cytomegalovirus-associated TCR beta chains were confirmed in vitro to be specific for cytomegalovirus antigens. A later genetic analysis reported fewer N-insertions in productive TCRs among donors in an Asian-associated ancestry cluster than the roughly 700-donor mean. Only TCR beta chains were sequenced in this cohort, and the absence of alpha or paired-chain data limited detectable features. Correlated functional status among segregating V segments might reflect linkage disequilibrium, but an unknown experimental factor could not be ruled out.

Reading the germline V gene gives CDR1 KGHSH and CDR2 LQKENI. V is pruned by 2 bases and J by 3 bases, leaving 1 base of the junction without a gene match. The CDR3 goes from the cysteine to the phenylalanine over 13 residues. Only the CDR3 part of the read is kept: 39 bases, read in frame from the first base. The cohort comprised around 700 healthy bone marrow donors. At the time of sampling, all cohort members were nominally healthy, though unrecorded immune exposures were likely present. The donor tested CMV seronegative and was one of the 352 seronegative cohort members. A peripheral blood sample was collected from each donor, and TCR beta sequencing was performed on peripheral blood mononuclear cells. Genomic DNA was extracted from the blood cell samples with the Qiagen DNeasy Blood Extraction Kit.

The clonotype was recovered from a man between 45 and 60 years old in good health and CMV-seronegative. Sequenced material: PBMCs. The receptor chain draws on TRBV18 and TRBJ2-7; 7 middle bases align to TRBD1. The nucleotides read TGTGCCAGCTCACCAGCAGGGGGCTACGAGCAGTACTTC. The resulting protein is CASSPAGGYEQYF.